The 29 T cell receptor beta chains below all came from one sample that was sequenced in a study of blood T cell repertoires in COVID-19. Clones were sequenced by immunoSEQ multiplex PCR, and TCRdb holds only the in-frame ones, with some missing. The repertoire holds about 270,000 clones, with 85% to 90% as singletons. Sequenced: PBMCs or T cells enriched from blood (not recorded which). Receptors were obtained from a woman aged 25 to 45 with acute COVID-19.

This clone has just a few counts. The genes are TRBV5-6 and TRBJ2-7, with 8 bases matching TRBD1. The CDR3 has 12 amino acids. The ends lost 4 bases at V and 9 bases at J; junction bases unmatched: 6. The germline gives CDR1 SGHDT, CDR2 YYEEEE. In DNA, the CDR3 is TGTGCCAGCAGCGTTGGACAGGGAATGCAGTACTTC. It codes for CASSVGQGMQYF. Looking up the rest from reference TRBV5-6 and TRBJ2-7 gives the full variable domain: DAGVTQSPTHLIKTRGQQVTLRCSPKSGHDTVSWYQQALGQGPQFIFQYYEEEERQRGNFPDRFSGHQFPNYSSELNVNALLLGDSALYLCASSVGQGMQYFGPGTRLTVT.

The rearrangement links TRBV4-1 to TRBJ2-1; D unresolved. Germline values: CDR1 MGHRA, CDR2 YSYEKL. The CDR3 has 17 amino acids. The V end lost 0 bases, the J end lost 5 bases, and 17 bases lay between the germline ends. The CDR3, as DNA: TGCGCCAGCAGCCAAGATCGGCCCAGGCCCTCGGACAATGAGCAGTTCTTC. Residues: CASSQDRPRPSDNEQFF.

The CDR3 loop reads CASSWGDREDTQYF. CDR3 coding DNA: TGTGCCAGCAGCTGGGGGGACAGGGAAGATACGCAGTATTTT. The chain employs TRBV5-4 and TRBJ2-3, with TRBD1 matching 9 bases. Germline-derived CDR1 and CDR2 are SGHNT and YYREEE (reference sequence). The CDR3 spans 14 residues. Trimming took 3 bases from V and 5 from J; bases not matched to a gene: 4.

This chain joins TRBV5-4 and TRBJ2-7; 9 bases are shared with TRBD2. V shed 2 bases and J 7 bases; nucleotides not matched to a gene: 22. CDR3 length: 19 residues. Per the germline V gene, CDR1 is SGHNT and CDR2 is YYREEE (reference sequence). CDR3 residues: CASSFRPSGAVQGLAEQYF. CDR3 coding DNA: TGTGCCAGCAGCTTCAGGCCTAGCGGGGCCGTCCAGGGACTAGCAGAGCAGTACTTC.

This clone came up once. The V gene is TRBV10-2, the J gene TRBJ1-6; 8 bases are a match to TRBD1. With V trimmed by 3 bases and J by 14 bases, 3 bases remained unmatched. Germline V lookup: CDR1 WSHSY, CDR2 SAAADI. The CDR3 contains 12 residues. CDR3 sequence (DNA): TGCGCCAGCAGTGAAGGACAGGGTACCCTCCACTTT. It specifies CASSEGQGTLHF.

This chain joins TRBV21-1 and TRBJ2-1; the listed D gene, TRBD1, was not tested against the DNA. TRBV21-1 is designated a pseudogene. The CDR3 length is 14 residues. As DNA, the CDR3 is TGTGCCAGCAGCAAAGTAGGTGGGCACAATGAGCAGTTCTTC. This translates into CASSKVGGHNEQFF.

V usage is TRBV10-2 and J usage is TRBJ2-1; 7 bases fit TRBD2. CDR3 size: 12 residues. Germline CDR1 WSHSY, CDR2 SAAADI. V was clipped by 6 bases and J by 6 bases; unmatched bases: 2. The CDR3: CASRGGGNEQFF. In nucleotides, the CDR3 is TGCGCCAGCAGAGGCGGGGGCAATGAGCAGTTCTTC.

This chain connects TRBV6-1 to TRBJ1-2; a weak D match, TRBD1 (5 bases). Trimming pared 2 bases from V and 0 bases from J, leaving 10 bases between. CDR3 length equals 15 residues. Germline V CDR1 and CDR2: MNHNS, SASEGT. As DNA, the CDR3 is TGTGCCAGCAGTGAACAGGGAGGTGCTAACTATGGCTACACCTTC. It specifies CASSEQGGANYGYTF.

This chain links TRBV5-5 with TRBJ2-5; TRBD1 aligns across 9 bases. The CDR3 extends over 13 amino acids. Germline V gene lookup returns CDR1 SGHKS and CDR2 YYEKEE (reference sequence). Germline trimming cut 6 bases from V and 5 bases from J; bases unmatched to any gene: 5. The CDR3 sequence: CASTRTGDETQYF. DNA of the CDR3: TGTGCCAGCACCCGGACAGGGGATGAGACCCAGTACTTC.

The J gene is TRBJ2-7, the V gene TRBV7-6, with D unclear. Germline CDR1 and CDR2: SGHVS and FNYEAQ. The length of the CDR3 is 15 residues. V lost 1 base and J lost 3, with 13 bases in between. The CDR3 here is CASSLEPARSYEQYF. The CDR3 coding sequence is TGTGCCAGCAGCTTAGAGCCCGCGAGGAGCTACGAGCAGTACTTC. Combining the CDR3 with reference TRBV7-6 and TRBJ2-7 gives the whole variable domain GAGVSQSPRYKVTKRGQDVALRCDPISGHVSLYWYRQALGQGPEFLTYFNYEAQQDKSGLPNDRFSAERPEGSISTLTIQRTEQRDSAMYRCASSLEPARSYEQYFGPGTRLTVT.

This clone occurred once. CDR3 in amino acids: CAISGTSGSADTQYF. The CDR3 nucleotides are TGTGCCATCAGCGGAACTAGCGGGAGCGCAGATACGCAGTATTTT. V usage is TRBV10-3 and J usage is TRBJ2-3; 11 bases map to TRBD2. This CDR3 spans 15 amino acids. V lost 6 bases to trimming and J lost 4 bases; unmatched junction nucleotides: 6. Germline lookup yields CDR1 ENHRY and CDR2 SYGVKD.

The V and J genes are TRBV5-1 and TRBJ2-1; 9 bases fit TRBD2. This CDR3 region has 16 residues. After removal of 0 bases from V and 2 bases from J, the junction contained 3 bases not matched to a gene. CDR1 and CDR2 from the germline V gene are SGHRS and YFSETQ. This CDR3 is CASSLAGTSPYNEQFF. CDR3 in DNA: TGCGCCAGCAGCTTGGCCGGGACTAGCCCCTACAATGAGCAGTTCTTC.

A single count supports this clone. V is TRBV5-4 and J is TRBJ2-1, with D hard to call. From germline, CDR1 is SGHNT and CDR2 YYREEE (reference sequence). Trimming left V 0 bases short and J 7 bases short, with 17 bases between. The CDR3 extends over 16 amino acids. The CDR3 DNA sequence: TGTGCCAGCAGCTTGGAGACACCGCTCATTCGAAATGAGCAGTTCTTC. The encoded protein is CASSLETPLIRNEQFF. The full variable domain, with the rest looked up from reference TRBV5-4 and TRBJ2-1, is ETGVTQSPTHLIKTRGQQVTLRCSSQSGHNTVSWYQQALGQGPQFIFQYYREEENGRGNFPPRFSGLQFPNYSSELNVNALELDDSALYLCASSLETPLIRNEQFFGPGTRLTVL.

V and J are TRBV25-1 and TRBJ2-3; D is perhaps TRBD1 (6 bases). The CDR3 is 14 amino acids. V dropped 11 bases and J dropped 0 bases, with 15 bases sitting between them. Germline V lookup: CDR1 MGHDK, CDR2 SYGVNS. The CDR3 here is CASLFTGSTDTQYF. The DNA for the CDR3 is TGTGCCTCCCTTTTCACAGGGAGCACAGATACGCAGTATTTT.

The chain uses TRBV19 and TRBJ2-1, with TRBD2 matching over 12 bases. Trimming at V came to 4 bases and at J to 4 bases, leaving 5 bases not matched to a gene. Per the germline V gene, CDR1 is LNHDA and CDR2 is SQIVND (reference sequence). The CDR3 runs to 16 residues. Here the CDR3 DNA reads TGTGCCAGTAGTAGGACTAGCGGGGAAATATACAATGAGCAGTTCTTC. It yields the protein CASSRTSGEIYNEQFF.

The chain carries TRBV28 and TRBJ2-7; 7 bases map to TRBD2. J lost 7 bases, V lost 5 bases, and 8 bases had no gene match. The CDR3 is made up of 13 amino acids. Germline lookup yields CDR1 MDHEN and CDR2 SYDVKM. The CDR3 coding sequence is TGTGCCAGCAGTCTCACGGCCGGGGGGGAGCAGTACTTC. It specifies CASSLTAGGEQYF.

The chain has TRBV4-1 and TRBJ2-3; the match to TRBD2 covers 7 bases. Germline-derived CDR1 and CDR2 are MGHRA and YSYEKL. V was clipped by 6 bases and J by 2 bases; unmatched bases: 8. The CDR3 has 15 amino acids. CDR3 coding DNA: TGCGCCAGCAGGGGGGGGGACTTATACACAGATACGCAGTATTTT. It encodes CASRGGDLYTDTQYF.

This clone was found a few times. The rearrangement joins TRBV7-6 to TRBJ2-3; 9 nucleotides agree with TRBD1. The ends lost 5 bases at V and 2 bases at J; junction bases unmatched: 8. The CDR3 has 16 residues. From germline, CDR1 is SGHVS and CDR2 FNYEAQ. The CDR3 DNA reads as TGTGCCAGCAGCCTTGCCGGGACAGGGCTCACAGATACGCAGTATTTT. It translates to CASSLAGTGLTDTQYF. The full variable domain, with the rest looked up from reference TRBV7-6 and TRBJ2-3, is GAGVSQSPRYKVTKRGQDVALRCDPISGHVSLYWYRQALGQGPEFLTYFNYEAQQDKSGLPNDRFSAERPEGSISTLTIQRTEQRDSAMYRCASSLAGTGLTDTQYFGPGTRLTVL.

The table lists this clone with a few counts. The chain has TRBV11-2 and TRBJ2-1; D not certain. V shed 3 bases and J shed 4 bases, with 7 bases lying between them. The germline CDR1 and CDR2 sequences are SGHAT and FQNNGV. The CDR3 totals 13 residues. This CDR3 is CASSLAKYNEQFF. The CDR3 region has the DNA TGTGCCAGCAGCTTGGCAAAGTACAATGAGCAGTTCTTC.

The chain combines TRBV27 with TRBJ2-2; 7 bases match TRBD1. Germline V gives CDR1 MNHEY, CDR2 SMNVEV (reference sequence). V shed 2 bases, J shed 3 bases, and the junction held 6 bases outside the gene matches. The CDR3 is 16 amino acids. The CDR3 here is CASSLLAQGDTGELFF. CDR3 DNA: TGTGCCAGCAGTTTACTGGCCCAGGGGGACACCGGGGAGCTGTTTTTT.

For the CDR3, the DNA is TGCAGCGTTGAAGATAAACGGGACAGGGGAAAAGAGACCCAGTACTTC. Its translation: CSVEDKRDRGKETQYF. The chain recombines TRBV29-1 with TRBJ2-5, with 10 positions matching TRBD1. V lost 0 bases to trimming and J lost 3 bases; unmatched junction nucleotides: 7. CDR3 length: 16 amino acids. Germline CDR1 is SQVTM and CDR2 is ANQGSEA.

This clone was observed a single time. The V call is TRBV28, the J call TRBJ1-6; 8 nucleotides line up with TRBD1. Germline trimming cut 8 bases from V and 4 bases from J; bases unmatched to any gene: 10. The CDR3 extends over 16 amino acids. The germline V gene has CDR1 MDHEN and CDR2 SYDVKM. Here the CDR3 DNA reads TGTGCCAGCCTTCCGGGACAGGACTTTTATAATTCACCCCTCCACTTT. Its protein product is CASLPGQDFYNSPLHF.

This chain joins TRBV11-2 and TRBJ1-1; 8 bases match TRBD1. The CDR3 is 12 amino acids. Germline V lookup: CDR1 SGHAT, CDR2 FQNNGV. Trimming removed 5 bases from V and 6 bases from J; junction bases left unmatched: 2. The CDR3 loop is CASSLQGAEAFF. For the CDR3, the DNA is TGTGCCAGCAGCCTACAGGGGGCTGAAGCTTTCTTT.

This clone was detected only once. The chain couples TRBV3-1 (or the pseudogene TRBV3-2) to TRBJ2-6; 7 bases agree with TRBD2. The V gene's germline CDR1 is LGHDT and CDR2 YNNKEL (reference sequence). The V gene end was trimmed by 4 bases and the J gene end by 4 bases; junction bases not matched to a gene: 10. The CDR3 is made up of 17 amino acids. Written as DNA, the CDR3 is TGTGCCAGCAGCCCTTCGGGGGGAGTACCGGGGGCCAACGTCCTGACTTTC. Its protein product is CASSPSGGVPGANVLTF.

The sample holds a few counts of this clone. This chain joins TRBV7-9 and TRBJ2-2; 9 bases match TRBD1. In germline, CDR1 is SEHNR, CDR2 FQNEAQ (reference sequence). The junction had 6 bases not matched to a gene; V was cut back by 9 bases and J by 4 bases. This CDR3 contains 14 residues. The CDR3 is CARAGQGPTGELFF. CDR3 bases: TGTGCCAGAGCGGGACAGGGACCCACCGGGGAGCTGTTTTTT.

The chain employs TRBV28 and TRBJ2-7; a weak D match, TRBD1 (5 bases). There are 11 residues in the CDR3. V was trimmed by 4 bases and J by 4 bases, leaving 5 bases between them. Germline loops: CDR1 MDHEN, CDR2 SYDVKM. Here the CDR3 DNA reads TGTGCCAGCAGTTCAGGGTACGAGCAGTACTTC. It yields the protein CASSSGYEQYF. Full variable domain (missing parts from reference TRBV28 and TRBJ2-7): DVKVTQSSRYLVKRTGEKVFLECVQDMDHENMFWYRQDPGLGLRLIYFSYDVKMKEKGDIPEGYSVSREKKERFSLILESASTNQTSMYLCASSSGYEQYFGPGTRLTVT.

The chain combines TRBV7-9 with TRBJ1-4, with D tentatively TRBD1 (6 bases). The germline V gene has CDR1 SEHNR and CDR2 FQNEAQ (reference sequence). The CDR3 consists of 15 residues. V dropped 1 base and J dropped 6 bases, with 12 bases sitting between them. The CDR3 DNA reads as TGTGCCAGCAGCTTAGTGGGGGCGAGGGATGAAAAACTGTTTTTT. Encoded protein: CASSLVGARDEKLFF.

The chain recombines TRBV9 with TRBJ2-6; tentative D call: TRBD2 (5 bases). Germline values: CDR1 SGDLS, CDR2 YYNGEE. Trimming removed 7 bases from V and 4 bases from J, with 6 bases in between. This CDR3 is built from 12 residues. This CDR3 reads CASGEGANVLTF. CDR3 coding DNA: TGTGCCAGCGGGGAGGGGGCCAACGTCCTGACTTTC.

The count of this clone is one. The genes are TRBV27 and TRBJ2-7; perhaps TRBD2 as D (5 bases). Germline V gives CDR1 MNHEY, CDR2 SMNVEV (reference sequence). The CDR3 length is 15 residues. V was cut by 3 bases and J by 4 bases, with 16 bases left in between. CDR3 bases: TGTGCCAGCAGTTTGAGGGCAACTCCTTTATACGAGCAGTACTTC. This translates into CASSLRATPLYEQYF.